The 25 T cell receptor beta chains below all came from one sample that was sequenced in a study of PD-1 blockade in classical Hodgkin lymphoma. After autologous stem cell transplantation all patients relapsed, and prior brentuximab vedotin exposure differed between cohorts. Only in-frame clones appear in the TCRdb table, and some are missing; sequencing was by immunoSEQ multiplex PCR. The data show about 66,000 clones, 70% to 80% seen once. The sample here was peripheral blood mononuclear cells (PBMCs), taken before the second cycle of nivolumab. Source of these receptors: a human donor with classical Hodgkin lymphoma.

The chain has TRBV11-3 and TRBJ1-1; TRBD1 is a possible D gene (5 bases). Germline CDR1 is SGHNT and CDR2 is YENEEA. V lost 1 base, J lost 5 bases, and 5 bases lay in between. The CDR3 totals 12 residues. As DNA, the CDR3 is TGTGCCAGCAGCTTAGGGACAACTGAAGCTTTCTTT. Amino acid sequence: CASSLGTTEAFF.

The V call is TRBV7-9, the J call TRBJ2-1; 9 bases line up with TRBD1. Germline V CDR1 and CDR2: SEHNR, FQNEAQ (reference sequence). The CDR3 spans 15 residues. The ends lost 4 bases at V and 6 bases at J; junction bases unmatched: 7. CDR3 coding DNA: TGTGCCAGCAGCTCACAGGGGGCTAGCATCAATGAGCAGTTCTTC. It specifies CASSSQGASINEQFF.

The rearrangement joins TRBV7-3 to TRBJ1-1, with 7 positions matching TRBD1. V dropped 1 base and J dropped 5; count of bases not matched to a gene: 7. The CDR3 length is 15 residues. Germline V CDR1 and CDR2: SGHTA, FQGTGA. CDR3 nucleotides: TGTGCCAGCAGCTTAAATCGAACAGGGGTGACTGAAGCTTTCTTT. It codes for CASSLNRTGVTEAFF.

The CDR3 region has the DNA TGTGCCAGCAGTTTGACACCCCTCCAGCCCCAGCATTTT. Amino acid sequence: CASSLTPLQPQHF. The V gene is TRBV28, the J gene TRBJ1-5; no reliable D call. The germline V gene has CDR1 MDHEN and CDR2 SYDVKM. V lost 3 bases and J lost 7, with 10 bases in between. This CDR3 contains 13 residues.

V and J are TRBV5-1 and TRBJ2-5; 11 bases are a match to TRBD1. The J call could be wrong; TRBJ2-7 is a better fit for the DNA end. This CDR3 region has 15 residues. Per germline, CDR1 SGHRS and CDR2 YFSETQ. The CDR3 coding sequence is TGCGCCAGCAGCTTACGGACAGGGGGCCTCTACGAGCAGTACTTC. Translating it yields CASSLRTGGLYEQYF.

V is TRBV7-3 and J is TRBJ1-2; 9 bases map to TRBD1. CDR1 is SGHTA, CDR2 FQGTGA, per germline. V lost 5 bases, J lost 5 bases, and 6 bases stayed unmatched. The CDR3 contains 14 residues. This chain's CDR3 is CASSPAGTGYGYTF. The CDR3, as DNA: TGTGCCAGCAGCCCGGCCGGGACAGGGTATGGCTACACCTTC. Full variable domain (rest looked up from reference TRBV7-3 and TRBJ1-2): GAGVSQTPSNKVTEKGKYVELRCDPISGHTALYWYRQSLGQGPEFLIYFQGTGAADDSGLPNDRFFAVRPEGSVSTLKIQRTERGDSAVYLCASSPAGTGYGYTFGSGTRLTVV.

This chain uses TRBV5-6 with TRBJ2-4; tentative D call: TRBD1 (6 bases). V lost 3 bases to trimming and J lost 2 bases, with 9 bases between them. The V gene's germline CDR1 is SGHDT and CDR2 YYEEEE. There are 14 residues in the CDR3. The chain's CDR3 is CASSSGTPKNIQYF. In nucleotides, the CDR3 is TGTGCCAGCAGCTCCGGGACACCCAAAAACATTCAGTACTTC.

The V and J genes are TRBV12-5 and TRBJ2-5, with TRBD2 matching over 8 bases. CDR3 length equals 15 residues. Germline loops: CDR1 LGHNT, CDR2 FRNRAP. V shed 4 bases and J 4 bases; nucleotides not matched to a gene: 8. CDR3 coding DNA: TGTGCTAGTGGTTGGGAAAGCGGGAGAAGAGAGACCCAGTACTTC. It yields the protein CASGWESGRRETQYF.

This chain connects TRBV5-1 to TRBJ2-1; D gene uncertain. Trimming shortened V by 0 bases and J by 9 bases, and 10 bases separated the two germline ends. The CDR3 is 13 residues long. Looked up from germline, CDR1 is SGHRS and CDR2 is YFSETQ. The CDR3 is CASSLGAQSEQFF. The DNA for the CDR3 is TGCGCCAGCAGCTTGGGGGCGCAAAGTGAGCAGTTCTTC.

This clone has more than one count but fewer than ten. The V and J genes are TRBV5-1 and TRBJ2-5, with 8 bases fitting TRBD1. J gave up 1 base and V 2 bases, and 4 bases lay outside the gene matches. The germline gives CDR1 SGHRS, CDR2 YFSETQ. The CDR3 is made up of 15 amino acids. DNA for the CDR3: TGCGCCAGCAGCTTAGGACAGGGCTCCCAAGAGACCCAGTACTTC. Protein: CASSLGQGSQETQYF.

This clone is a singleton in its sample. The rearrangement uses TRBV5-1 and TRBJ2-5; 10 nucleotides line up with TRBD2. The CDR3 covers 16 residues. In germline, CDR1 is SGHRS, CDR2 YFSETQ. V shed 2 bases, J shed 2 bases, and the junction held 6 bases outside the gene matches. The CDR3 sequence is CASSLGIAGGQETQYF. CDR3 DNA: TGCGCCAGCAGCTTAGGAATAGCGGGAGGTCAAGAGACCCAGTACTTC.

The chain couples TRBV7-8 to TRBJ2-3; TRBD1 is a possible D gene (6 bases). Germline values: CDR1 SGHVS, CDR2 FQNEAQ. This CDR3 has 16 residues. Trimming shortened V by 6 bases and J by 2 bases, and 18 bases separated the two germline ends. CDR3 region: CASSRPTEGDTDTQYF. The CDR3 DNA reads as TGTGCCAGCAGTCGACCGACCGAGGGGGACACAGATACGCAGTATTTT.

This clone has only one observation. CDR3 sequence: CAWSPWTGGRETQYF. The CDR3 DNA follows: TGTGCCTGGAGTCCTTGGACAGGGGGCAGAGAGACCCAGTACTTC. This chain joins TRBV30 and TRBJ2-5; TRBD1 aligns across 11 bases. From germline, CDR1 is GTSNPN and CDR2 SVGIG (reference sequence). CDR3 length: 15 residues. With V trimmed by 2 bases and J by 4 bases, 6 bases remained unmatched.

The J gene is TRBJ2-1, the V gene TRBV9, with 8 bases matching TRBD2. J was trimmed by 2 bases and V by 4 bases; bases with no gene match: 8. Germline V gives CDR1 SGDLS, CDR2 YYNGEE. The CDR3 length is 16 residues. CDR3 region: CASSLGGSGTYNEQFF. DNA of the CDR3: TGTGCCAGCAGCCTTGGGGGTAGCGGGACCTACAATGAGCAGTTCTTC.

The DNA of the CDR3 is TGTGCCAGCAGCGCCAACCAGGGGGGAGCTTTCTTT. It is translated as CASSANQGGAFF. J is TRBJ1-1 and V is TRBV9, with 7 bases identical to TRBD1. This CDR3 has 12 residues. With 3 bases clipped from V and 10 bases from J, the junction kept 6 bases outside the gene matches. Germline V gene lookup returns CDR1 SGDLS and CDR2 YYNGEE.

CDR3 region: CASNTGQVPEAFF. CDR3 DNA: TGTGCCAGCAATACCGGACAGGTTCCTGAAGCTTTCTTT. J is TRBJ1-1 and V is TRBV2; 7 nucleotides match TRBD1. Per the germline V gene, CDR1 is SNHLY and CDR2 is FYNNEI. The CDR3 consists of 13 residues. V dropped 7 bases and J dropped 6; count of bases not matched to a gene: 8.

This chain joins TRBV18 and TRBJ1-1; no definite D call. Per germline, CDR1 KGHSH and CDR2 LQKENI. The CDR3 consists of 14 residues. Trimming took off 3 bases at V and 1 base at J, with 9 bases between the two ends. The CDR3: CASSPGLSNTEAFF. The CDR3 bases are TGTGCCAGCTCACCGGGTCTCTCGAACACTGAAGCTTTCTTT.

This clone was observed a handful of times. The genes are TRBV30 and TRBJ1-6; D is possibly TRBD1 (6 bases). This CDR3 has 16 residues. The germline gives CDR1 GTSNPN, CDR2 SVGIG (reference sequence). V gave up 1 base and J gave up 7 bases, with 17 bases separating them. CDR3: CAWSDSGGPTNSPLHF. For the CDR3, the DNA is TGTGCCTGGAGTGATTCTGGGGGCCCTACAAATTCACCCCTCCACTTT.

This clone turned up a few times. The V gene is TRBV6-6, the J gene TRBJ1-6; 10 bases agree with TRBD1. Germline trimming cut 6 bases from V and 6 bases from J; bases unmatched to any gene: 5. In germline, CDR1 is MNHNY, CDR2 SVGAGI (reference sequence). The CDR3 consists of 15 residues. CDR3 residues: CASSRQGAGNSPLHF. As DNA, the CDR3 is TGTGCCAGCAGCAGACAGGGGGCCGGTAATTCACCCCTCCACTTT.

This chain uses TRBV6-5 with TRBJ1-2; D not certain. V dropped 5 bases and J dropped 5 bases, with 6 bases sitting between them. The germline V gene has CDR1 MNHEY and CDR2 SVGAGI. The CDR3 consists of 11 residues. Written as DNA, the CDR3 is TGTGCCAGCAGTCGGGCATATGGCTACACCTTC. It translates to CASSRAYGYTF.

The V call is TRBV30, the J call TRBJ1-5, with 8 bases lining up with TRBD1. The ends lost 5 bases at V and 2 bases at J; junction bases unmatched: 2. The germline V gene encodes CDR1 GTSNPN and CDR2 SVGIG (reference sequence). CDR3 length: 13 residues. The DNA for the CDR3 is TGTGCCTGGGACAGGGGAGGCAATCAGCCCCAGCATTTT. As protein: CAWDRGGNQPQHF.

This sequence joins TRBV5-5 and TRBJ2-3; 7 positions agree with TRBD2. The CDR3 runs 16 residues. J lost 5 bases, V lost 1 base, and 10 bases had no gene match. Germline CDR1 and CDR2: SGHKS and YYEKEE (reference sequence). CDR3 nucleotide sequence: TGTGCCAGCAGCTTGAAAGGGAGGGAACGGGGAGATACGCAGTATTTT. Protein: CASSLKGRERGDTQYF.

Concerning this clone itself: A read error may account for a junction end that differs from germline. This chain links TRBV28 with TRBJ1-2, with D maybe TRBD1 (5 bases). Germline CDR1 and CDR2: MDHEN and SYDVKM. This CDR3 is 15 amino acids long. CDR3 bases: TGTGCCAGCAGTTTCCCTACGGGACGGACCTATTGCTACACCTTC. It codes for CASSFPTGRTYCYTF.

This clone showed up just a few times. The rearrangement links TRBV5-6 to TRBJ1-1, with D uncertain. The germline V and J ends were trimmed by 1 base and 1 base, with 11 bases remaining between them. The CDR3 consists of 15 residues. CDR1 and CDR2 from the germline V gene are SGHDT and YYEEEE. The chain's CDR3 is CASSLLTPRNTEAFF. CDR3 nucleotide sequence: TGTGCCAGCAGCTTGCTGACGCCAAGGAACACTGAAGCTTTCTTT.

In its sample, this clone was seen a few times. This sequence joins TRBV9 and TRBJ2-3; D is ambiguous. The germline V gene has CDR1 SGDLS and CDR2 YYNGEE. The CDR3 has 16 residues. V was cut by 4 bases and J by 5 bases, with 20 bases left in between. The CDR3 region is CASSSRTLRTGDTQYF. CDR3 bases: TGTGCCAGCAGCTCTCGGACCCTCCGGACGGGAGATACGCAGTATTTT.